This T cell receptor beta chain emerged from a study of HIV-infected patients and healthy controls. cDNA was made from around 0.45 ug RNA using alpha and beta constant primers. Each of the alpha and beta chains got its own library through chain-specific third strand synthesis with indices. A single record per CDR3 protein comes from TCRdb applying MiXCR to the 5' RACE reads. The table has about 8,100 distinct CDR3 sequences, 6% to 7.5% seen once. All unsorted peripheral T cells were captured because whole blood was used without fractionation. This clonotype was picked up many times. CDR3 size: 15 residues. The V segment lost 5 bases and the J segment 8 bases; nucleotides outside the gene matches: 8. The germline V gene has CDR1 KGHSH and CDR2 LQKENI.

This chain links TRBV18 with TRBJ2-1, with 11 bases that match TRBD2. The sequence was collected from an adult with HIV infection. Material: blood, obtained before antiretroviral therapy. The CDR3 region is CASSDGSGGADEQFF. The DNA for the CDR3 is TGTGCCAGCTCAGACGGTAGCGGGGGGGCCGATGAGCAGTTCTTC.